What follows describes a single T cell receptor beta chain. Trimming cost V 5 bases and J 5 bases, with 7 bases left between them. The CDR3 totals 11 residues. Looked up from germline, CDR1 is SGHDN and CDR2 is FVKESK. A multiplex PCR was run with 60 Vbeta primers and 13 Jbeta primers. Assay used: immunoSEQ multiplex PCR; TCRdb lists only in-frame clones, some missing. The sample lists approximately 97,000 clones, 73% occurring once. These data are taken from a study of cytomegalovirus exposure and HLA in healthy donors. The chain is built from TRBV14 and TRBJ2-7; the D gene is possibly TRBD2 (5 bases). The origin of this receptor is a middle-aged man in good health and CMV-seronegative. The material sequenced was PBMCs. CDR3 in amino acids: CASSEGDEQYF. Here the CDR3 DNA reads TGTGCCAGCAGCGAGGGTGACGAGCAGTACTTC.